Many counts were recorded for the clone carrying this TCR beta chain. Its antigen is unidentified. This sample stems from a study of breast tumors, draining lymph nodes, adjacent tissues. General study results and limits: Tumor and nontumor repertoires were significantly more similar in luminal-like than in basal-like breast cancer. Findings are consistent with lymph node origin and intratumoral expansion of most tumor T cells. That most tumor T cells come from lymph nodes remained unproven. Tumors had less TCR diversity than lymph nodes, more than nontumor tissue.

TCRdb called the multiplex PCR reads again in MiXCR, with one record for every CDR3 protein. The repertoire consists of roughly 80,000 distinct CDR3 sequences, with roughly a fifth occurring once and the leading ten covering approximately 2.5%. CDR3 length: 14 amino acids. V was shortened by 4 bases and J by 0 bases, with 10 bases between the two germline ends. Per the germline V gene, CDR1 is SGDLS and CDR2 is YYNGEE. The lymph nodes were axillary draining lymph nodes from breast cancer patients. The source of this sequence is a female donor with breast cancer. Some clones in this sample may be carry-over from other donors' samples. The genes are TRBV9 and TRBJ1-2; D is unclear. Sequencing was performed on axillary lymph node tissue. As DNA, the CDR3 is TGTGCCAGCAGCCCACAAATGGCTAACTATGGCTACACCTTC. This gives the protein CASSPQMANYGYTF. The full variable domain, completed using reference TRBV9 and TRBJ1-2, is DSGVTQTPKHLITATGQRVTLRCSPRSGDLSVYWYQQSLDQGLQFLIQYYNGEERAKGNILERFSAQQFPDLHSELNLSSLELGDSALYFCASSPQMANYGYTFGSGTRLTVV.